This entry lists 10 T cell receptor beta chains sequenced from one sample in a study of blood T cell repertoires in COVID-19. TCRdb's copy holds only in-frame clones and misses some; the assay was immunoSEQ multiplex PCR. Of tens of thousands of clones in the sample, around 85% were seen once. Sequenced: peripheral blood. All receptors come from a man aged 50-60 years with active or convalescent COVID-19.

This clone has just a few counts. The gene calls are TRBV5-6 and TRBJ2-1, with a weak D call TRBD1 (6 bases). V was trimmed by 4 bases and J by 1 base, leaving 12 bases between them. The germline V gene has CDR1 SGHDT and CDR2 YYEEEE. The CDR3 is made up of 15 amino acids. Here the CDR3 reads CASSIGQYSYNEQFF. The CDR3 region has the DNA TGTGCCAGCAGCATAGGACAGTATTCCTACAATGAGCAGTTCTTC.

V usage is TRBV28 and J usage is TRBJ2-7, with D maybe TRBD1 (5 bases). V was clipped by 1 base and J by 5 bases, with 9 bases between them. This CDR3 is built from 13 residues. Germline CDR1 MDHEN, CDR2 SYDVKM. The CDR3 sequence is CASSLSVGDEQYF. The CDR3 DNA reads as TGTGCCAGCAGTTTATCCGTAGGGGACGAGCAGTACTTC. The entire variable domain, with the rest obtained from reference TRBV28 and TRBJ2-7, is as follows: DVKVTQSSRYLVKRTGEKVFLECVQDMDHENMFWYRQDPGLGLRLIYFSYDVKMKEKGDIPEGYSVSREKKERFSLILESASTNQTSMYLCASSLSVGDEQYFGPGTRLTVT.

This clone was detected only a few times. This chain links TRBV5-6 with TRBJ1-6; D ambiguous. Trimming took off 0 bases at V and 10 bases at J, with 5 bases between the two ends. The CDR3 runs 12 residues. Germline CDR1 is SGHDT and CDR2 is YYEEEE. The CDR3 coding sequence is TGTGCCAGCAGCTTGGCCCTCTCACCCCTCCACTTT. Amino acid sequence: CASSLALSPLHF. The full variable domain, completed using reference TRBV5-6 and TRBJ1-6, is DAGVTQSPTHLIKTRGQQVTLRCSPKSGHDTVSWYQQALGQGPQFIFQYYEEEERQRGNFPDRFSGHQFPNYSSELNVNALLLGDSALYLCASSLALSPLHFGNGTRLTVT.

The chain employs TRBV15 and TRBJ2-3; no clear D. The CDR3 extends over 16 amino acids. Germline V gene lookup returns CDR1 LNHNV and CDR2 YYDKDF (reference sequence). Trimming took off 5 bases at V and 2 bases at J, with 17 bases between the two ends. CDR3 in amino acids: CATSEELVLYTDTQYF. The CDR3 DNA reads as TGTGCCACCAGCGAAGAACTGGTATTGTACACAGATACGCAGTATTTT.

The CDR3 DNA sequence: TGTGCCACCGCGACAGGGAAGACCTACGAGCAGTACTTC. This gives the protein CATATGKTYEQYF. This chain joins TRBV2 and TRBJ2-7; TRBD1 agrees at 7 bases. Looked up from germline, CDR1 is SNHLY and CDR2 is FYNNEI. V shed 10 bases and J 2 bases; nucleotides not matched to a gene: 8. There are 13 residues in the CDR3.

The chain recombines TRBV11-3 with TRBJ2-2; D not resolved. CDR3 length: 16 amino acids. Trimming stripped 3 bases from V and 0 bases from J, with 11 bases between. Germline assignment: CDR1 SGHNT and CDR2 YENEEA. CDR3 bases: TGTGCCAGCAGCTTTGATGGGCTTTCGAACACCGGGGAGCTGTTTTTT. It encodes CASSFDGLSNTGELFF.

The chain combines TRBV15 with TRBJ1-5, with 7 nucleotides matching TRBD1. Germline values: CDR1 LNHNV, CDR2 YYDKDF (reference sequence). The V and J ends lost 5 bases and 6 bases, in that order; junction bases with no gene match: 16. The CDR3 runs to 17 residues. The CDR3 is CATSGTPDRFGGQPQHF. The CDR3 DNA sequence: TGTGCCACCAGCGGGACCCCGGACAGGTTTGGGGGTCAGCCCCAGCATTTT.

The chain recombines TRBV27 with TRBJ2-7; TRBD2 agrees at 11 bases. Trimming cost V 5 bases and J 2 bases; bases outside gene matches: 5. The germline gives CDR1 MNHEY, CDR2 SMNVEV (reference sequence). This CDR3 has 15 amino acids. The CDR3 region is CASSPSSGRAYEQYF. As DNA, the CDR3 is TGTGCCAGCAGTCCCAGTAGCGGGAGGGCCTACGAGCAGTACTTC.

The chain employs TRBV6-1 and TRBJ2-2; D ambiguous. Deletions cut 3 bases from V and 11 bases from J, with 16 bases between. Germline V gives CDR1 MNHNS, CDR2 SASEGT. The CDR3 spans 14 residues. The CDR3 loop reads CASSEFLRVAELFF. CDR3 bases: TGTGCCAGCAGTGAGTTCCTCCGGGTTGCTGAGCTGTTTTTT.

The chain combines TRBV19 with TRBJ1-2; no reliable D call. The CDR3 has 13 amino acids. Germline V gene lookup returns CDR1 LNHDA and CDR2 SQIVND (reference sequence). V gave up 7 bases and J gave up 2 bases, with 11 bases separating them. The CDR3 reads CASNKGLNYGYTF. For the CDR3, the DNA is TGTGCCAGTAACAAAGGACTGAACTATGGCTACACCTTC.